Listed below are T cell receptor beta chains from one sample, sequenced in a study of blood T cell repertoires in COVID-19. Using immunoSEQ multiplex PCR, the repertoire was profiled, and TCRdb retains in-frame clones only, with some absent. The sample includes about 250,000 clones, around 90% of them seen just once. The specimen sequenced was peripheral blood. All receptors come from a young man with COVID-19, enrolled during active disease. Each CDR3 is given with its conserved first and last residue. A D gene is named only where the DNA matches it firmly. Expanded clones get a size class; other rows say once, few or many, or leave the size out.

cdr3_nt,cdr3_aa,j_call,v_call,clone_size,d_call
TGTGCCAGCAGTTGGACAGGGAGAGATCAGCCCCAGCATTTT,CASSWTGRDQPQHF,TRBJ1-5,TRBV6-5,-,TRBD1
TGTGCCAGCAGAACCGGGACAAACTACAATGAGCAGTTCTTC,CASRTGTNYNEQFF,TRBJ2-1,TRBV27,-,-
TGTGCCAGCAGCTTAGTGTTGCAGTTCTACGAGCAGTACTTC,CASSLVLQFYEQYF,TRBJ2-7,TRBV11-3,-,-
TGTGCCAGCAGCGCAGGGGGTACGTTCAGCACTGAAGCTTTCTTT,CASSAGGTFSTEAFF,TRBJ1-1,TRBV13,once,TRBD1
TGTGCCAGCAGTCCTACCGGAGCCTACGAGCAGTACTTC,CASSPTGAYEQYF,TRBJ2-7,TRBV2,-,-
TGTGCCAGCAGATTCACAGAGAACACTGAAGCTTTCTTT,CASRFTENTEAFF,TRBJ1-1,TRBV12-3/TRBV12-4,once,-
TGTGCCTGGAGTTTCGGGGGGCCTAGTGAAAAACTGTTTTTT,CAWSFGGPSEKLFF,TRBJ1-4,TRBV30,-,-
TGTGCCAGCAGCCATTCAGGGGGCCGACGGGTGAACGAGCAGTACTTC,CASSHSGGRRVNEQYF,TRBJ2-7,TRBV3-1/TRBV3-2,-,TRBD1
TGTGCTAGTGCTCAGACGCCGGGATTAGCCACTGAAGCTTTCTTT,CASAQTPGLATEAFF,TRBJ1-1,TRBV12-5,-,-
TGTGCCAGCAGTCGCGACAGGGATAACTATGGCTACACCTTC,CASSRDRDNYGYTF,TRBJ1-2,TRBV6-5,-,TRBD1
TGTGCCAGCGGCCTAGCGGGGGGGCTCACAGATACGCAGTATTTT,CASGLAGGLTDTQYF,TRBJ2-3,TRBV7-9,-,TRBD2
TGTGCCAGCAGTTCCCGGACAGGGGCGGACGAGACCCAGTACTTC,CASSSRTGADETQYF,TRBJ2-5,TRBV27,-,TRBD1
TGCGCCAGCAGCCAAGATGAGGAGGGACGCTCCTACAATGAGCAGTTCTTC,CASSQDEEGRSYNEQFF,TRBJ2-1,TRBV4-1,-,-
TGTGCCAGTAGTCCCCCCCCGGACAGGGCTTATGGCTACACCTTC,CASSPPPDRAYGYTF,TRBJ1-2,TRBV19,-,TRBD1
TGTGCCAGCAGTTACGGCCGAAACACCATATATTTT,CASSYGRNTIYF,TRBJ1-3,TRBV6-2/TRBV6-3,-,-
TGTGCCAGCAGAACGACTAGCGGGGGGAAAGAGACCCAGTACTTC,CASRTTSGGKETQYF,TRBJ2-5,TRBV11-2,once,TRBD2
TGTGCCAGCAGGCTGGACAGGCGGGCGAACACTGAAGCTTTCTTT,CASRLDRRANTEAFF,TRBJ1-1,TRBV11-1,once,TRBD1
TGTGCCAGCAGCTCCAGACAGGGGGCTTTTGGCTACACCTTC,CASSSRQGAFGYTF,TRBJ1-2,TRBV7-2,-,TRBD1
TGTGCCAGTCGCCGTGGGGGCTCGAGCTATGGCTACACCTTC,CASRRGGSSYGYTF,TRBJ1-2,TRBV19,-,-
TGTGCCAGCAGCAGGAGGGCCGCAGATACGCAGTATTTT,CASSRRAADTQYF,TRBJ2-3,TRBV6-5,-,-
TGTGCCAGCGGGGGAACAGGGGACTACACTGAAGCTTTCTTT,CASGGTGDYTEAFF,TRBJ1-1,TRBV2,-,TRBD1
TGCGCCAGCTCGGCAGGGGCCACCTCCGACTATGGCTACACCTTC,CASSAGATSDYGYTF,TRBJ1-2,TRBV5-1,-,-
TGTGCCAGCACGTGGGGATTAGGGGCACCCCTCCACTTT,CASTWGLGAPLHF,TRBJ1-6,TRBV11-2,-,-
TGTGCCAGCAGCGAACCCGGGACTAACTACAATGAGCAGTTCTTC,CASSEPGTNYNEQFF,TRBJ2-1,TRBV7-3,-,TRBD2
TGCGCCAGCAGCCAAATGAGGACACCTAGCACAGATACGCAGTATTTT,CASSQMRTPSTDTQYF,TRBJ2-3,TRBV5-1,-,-
TGTGCCAGCAGCTTGGTGGGGAGTTTTAACTATGGCTACACCTTC,CASSLVGSFNYGYTF,TRBJ1-2,TRBV5-4,-,-
TGTGCCAGCAGCCGTGGACTAGCGGGCCTCCAAGAGACCCAGTACTTC,CASSRGLAGLQETQYF,TRBJ2-5,TRBV5-4,once,TRBD2
TGTGCCAGTAGTATAGTCGACAGCACTTATGGCTACACCTTC,CASSIVDSTYGYTF,TRBJ1-2,TRBV19,-,-
TGTGCCATCAGTGGTCGGGTAGACAGGAGCGGGAGTAAAGCTTTCTTT,CAISGRVDRSGSKAFF,TRBJ1-1,TRBV10-3,-,-
TGTGCCAGCAGTTACTCGGCGGCCACTAGCACAGATACGCAGTATTTT,CASSYSAATSTDTQYF,TRBJ2-3,TRBV6-5,-,-
TGTGCCAGCAGCTACGCTAGCCGTGGCGTCTACAATGAGCAGTTCTTC,CASSYASRGVYNEQFF,TRBJ2-1,TRBV5-6,-,-
TGTGCCAGCAGCCATTTAGCGGGGGGGTCTGCAGATACGCAGTATTTT,CASSHLAGGSADTQYF,TRBJ2-3,TRBV3-1/TRBV3-2,once,TRBD2
TGTGCCAGCGGGGGCACAGGGAGCACCGGGGAGCTGTTTTTT,CASGGTGSTGELFF,TRBJ2-2,TRBV2,-,-
TGTGCCAGCAGCGCGGACAGCTACAATGAGCAGTTCTTC,CASSADSYNEQFF,TRBJ2-1,TRBV9,-,-
TGTGCCAGCAAGACAGGGCGCAATCAGCCCCAGCATTTT,CASKTGRNQPQHF,TRBJ1-5,TRBV2,-,TRBD1
TGTGCCAGCAGTGTCATGGGGTGGAGGGAAAAACTGTTTTTT,CASSVMGWREKLFF,TRBJ1-4,TRBV2,-,-
TGCGCCAGCAGCTTGGAGTTTACAGGAAACTATGGCTACACCTTC,CASSLEFTGNYGYTF,TRBJ1-2,TRBV5-1,-,-
TGTGCCAGCAGTGAAGGACAGGGGGTTATGAATGAGCAGTTCTTC,CASSEGQGVMNEQFF,TRBJ2-1,TRBV25-1,-,TRBD1
TGTGCCAGCAGCAACCGGGACAGGGAAGAGACCCAGTACTTC,CASSNRDREETQYF,TRBJ2-5,TRBV11-2,few,TRBD1
TGCGCCAGCAGCCAACCAGGGGGCGTAGAGACCCAGTACTTC,CASSQPGGVETQYF,TRBJ2-5,TRBV4-1,-,TRBD1
TGTGCCAGCAGCGTAGTCGGCCCACGGGGCTACGAGCAGTACTTC,CASSVVGPRGYEQYF,TRBJ2-7,TRBV9,-,-
TGTGCCAGCAGCACCGGGGACATTATCGGAAACACCATATATTTT,CASSTGDIIGNTIYF,TRBJ1-3,TRBV5-5,-,-
TGTGCCTGGAGTCTGGACAGGGGCGGAGAAGCTTTCTTT,CAWSLDRGGEAFF,TRBJ1-1,TRBV30,-,TRBD1
TGCGCCAGCAGCCCCGGACTAGCGGTATGGGGCACAGATACGCAGTATTTT,CASSPGLAVWGTDTQYF,TRBJ2-3,TRBV5-1,-,TRBD2
TGCGCCAGCAGCTCAAGACCCACTAATAATTCACCCCTCCACTTT,CASSSRPTNNSPLHF,TRBJ1-6,TRBV5-1,once,-
TGCAGTGCTAGTGATCATCCTGAAGCTTTCTTT,CSASDHPEAFF,TRBJ1-1,TRBV20-1,-,-
TGTGCTAGTGGCGCAGGGACTAGCGTATCTGAGACCCAGTACTTC,CASGAGTSVSETQYF,TRBJ2-5,TRBV12-5,-,TRBD2
TGCGCCAGCAGCCAAGGCCAGGTCAGCGGGGAGCAAGAGACCCAGTACTTC,CASSQGQVSGEQETQYF,TRBJ2-5,TRBV4-1,-,TRBD2
TGTGCCAGCAGCTTGGTCGTGACAGCTATCTACAATGAGCAGTTCTTC,CASSLVVTAIYNEQFF,TRBJ2-1,TRBV5-6,-,-
TGTGCCAGTAGTATAGCGGCAGGGGGCCATGGCTATGGCTACACCTTC,CASSIAAGGHGYGYTF,TRBJ1-2,TRBV19,-,TRBD1
TGTGCCAGCAGCTTAACTATCCGGGATGAAGCTTTCTTT,CASSLTIRDEAFF,TRBJ1-1,TRBV7-3,-,-
TGTGCCAGTTCCCGGGGTAGTGACTACGAGCAGTACTTC,CASSRGSDYEQYF,TRBJ2-7,TRBV19,-,-
TGTGCCTGGGATGGGGGGGCTGATGAAAAACTGTTTTTT,CAWDGGADEKLFF,TRBJ1-4,TRBV30,-,-
TGTGCCAGCAGAAAAATTGGGGGCTCACCCCTCCACTTT,CASRKIGGSPLHF,TRBJ1-6,TRBV9,-,-
TGTGCCAGCACATCGGGTGGGAGCTCCTATAATTCACCCCTCCACTTT,CASTSGGSSYNSPLHF,TRBJ1-6,TRBV13,-,-